This T cell receptor (beta chain) was captured by sequencing in a study of shared clonotypes between healthy human individuals. Profiling relied on immunoSEQ multiplex PCR, and the TCRdb table lists in-frame clones only, not all of them. The sample yields about a million clones, 60% to 80% seen once. V was pared by 4 bases and J by 6 bases, with 16 bases between. Germline V gives CDR1 MNHNS, CDR2 SASEGT. This CDR3 region has 15 residues. This clone appeared a single time. V and J are TRBV6-1 and TRBJ1-5, with a possible D match to TRBD1 (6 bases). Material for sequencing was memory CD4+ T cells from PBMCs. Subset here: CD45RA-negative fraction. The receptor comes from a man aged 18 to 29 in good health. Some clones in this sample may be carry-over from other donors' samples. CDR3 in amino acids: CASSGTIGGGQPQHF. The CDR3 coding sequence is TGTGCCAGCAGTGGGACCATAGGGGGGGGTCAGCCCCAGCATTTT.